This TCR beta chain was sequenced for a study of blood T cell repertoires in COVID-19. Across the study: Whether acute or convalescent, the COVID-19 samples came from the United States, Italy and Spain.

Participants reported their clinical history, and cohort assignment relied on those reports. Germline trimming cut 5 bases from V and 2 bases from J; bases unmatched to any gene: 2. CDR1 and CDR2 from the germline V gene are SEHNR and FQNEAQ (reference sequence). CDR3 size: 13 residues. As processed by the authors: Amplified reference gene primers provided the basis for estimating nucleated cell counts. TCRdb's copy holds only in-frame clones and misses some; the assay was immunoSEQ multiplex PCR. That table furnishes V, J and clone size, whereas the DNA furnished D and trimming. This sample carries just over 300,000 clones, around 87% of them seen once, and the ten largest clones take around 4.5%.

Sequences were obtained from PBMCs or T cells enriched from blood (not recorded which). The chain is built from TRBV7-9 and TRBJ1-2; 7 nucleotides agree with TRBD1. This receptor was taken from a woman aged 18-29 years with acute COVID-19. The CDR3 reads CASSGTANYGYTF. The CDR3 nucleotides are TGTGCCAGCAGCGGGACAGCAAACTATGGCTACACCTTC.